This TCR beta chain was sequenced in a study of blood T cell repertoires in COVID-19. Turning to the study itself: Researchers got acute and convalescent COVID-19 samples from the United States, Italy and Spain.

Per the germline V gene, CDR1 is GTSNPN and CDR2 is SVGIG (reference sequence). CDR3 size: 16 residues. V was cut by 2 bases and J by 0 bases, with 14 bases left in between. In the source study's methods: Estimates of nucleated cell counts were drawn from the amplification of reference gene primers. Profiling relied on immunoSEQ multiplex PCR, and the TCRdb table lists in-frame clones only, not all of them. V, J and clone size are those of that table, while D and trimming were read from the DNA. The sample shows around 250,000 clones, roughly 79% of them seen only once. Across about 22 US areas, participants ranged in age from 18 to 89 years. Researchers sorted participants into cohorts using their self-reported clinical history.

Input material: PBMCs or T cells enriched from blood (not recorded which). This TCR derives from a man aged 35 to 55 who had recovered from COVID-19. This sequence joins TRBV30 and TRBJ1-3, with a tentative D call TRBD1 (5 bases). The chain's CDR3 is CAWSSPRTLSGNTIYF. In DNA form, the CDR3 reads TGTGCCTGGAGTTCGCCTCGGACACTCTCTGGAAACACCATATATTTT.